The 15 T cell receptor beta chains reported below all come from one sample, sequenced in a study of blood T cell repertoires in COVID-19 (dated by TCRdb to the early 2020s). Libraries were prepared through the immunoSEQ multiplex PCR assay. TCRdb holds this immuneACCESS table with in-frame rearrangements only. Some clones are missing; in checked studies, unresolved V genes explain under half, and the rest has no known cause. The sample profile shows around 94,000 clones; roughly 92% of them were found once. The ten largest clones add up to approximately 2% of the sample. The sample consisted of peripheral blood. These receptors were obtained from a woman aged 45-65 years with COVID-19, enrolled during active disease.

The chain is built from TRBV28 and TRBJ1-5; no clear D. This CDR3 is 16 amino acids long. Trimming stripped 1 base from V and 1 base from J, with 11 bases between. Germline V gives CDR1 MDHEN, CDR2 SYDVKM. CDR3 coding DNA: TGTGCCAGCAGTTTATTTCGAGTGTTGAGCAATCAGCCCCAGCATTTT. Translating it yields CASSLFRVLSNQPQHF.

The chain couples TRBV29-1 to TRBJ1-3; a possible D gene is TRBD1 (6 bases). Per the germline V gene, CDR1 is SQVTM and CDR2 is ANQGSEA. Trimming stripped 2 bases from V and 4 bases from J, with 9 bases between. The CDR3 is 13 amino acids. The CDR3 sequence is CSVETGSGNTIYF. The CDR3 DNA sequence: TGCAGCGTTGAAACAGGGTCGGGAAACACCATATATTTT. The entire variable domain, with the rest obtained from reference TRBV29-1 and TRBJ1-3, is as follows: SAVISQKPSRDICQRGTSLTIQCQVDSQVTMMFWYRQQPGQSLTLIATANQGSEATYESGFVIDKFPISRPNLTFSTLTVSNMSPEDSSIYLCSVETGSGNTIYFGEGSWLTVV.

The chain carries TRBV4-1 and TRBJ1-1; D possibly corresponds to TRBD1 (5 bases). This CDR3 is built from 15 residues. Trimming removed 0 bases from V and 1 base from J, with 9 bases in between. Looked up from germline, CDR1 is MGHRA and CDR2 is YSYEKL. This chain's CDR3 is CASSQDEQANTEAFF. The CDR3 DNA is TGCGCCAGCAGCCAAGACGAACAGGCGAACACTGAAGCTTTCTTT.

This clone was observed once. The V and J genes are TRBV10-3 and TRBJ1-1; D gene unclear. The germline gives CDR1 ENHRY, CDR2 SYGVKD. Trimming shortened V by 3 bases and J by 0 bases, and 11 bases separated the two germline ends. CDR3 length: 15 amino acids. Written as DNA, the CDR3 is TGTGCCATCAGTGAAAACAGAGCTATGAACACTGAAGCTTTCTTT. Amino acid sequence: CAISENRAMNTEAFF.

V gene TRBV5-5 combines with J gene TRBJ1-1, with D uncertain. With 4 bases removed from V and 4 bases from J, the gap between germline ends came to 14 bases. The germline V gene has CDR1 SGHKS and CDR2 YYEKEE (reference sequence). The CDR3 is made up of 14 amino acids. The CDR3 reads CASSPLERGTEAFF. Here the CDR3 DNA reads TGTGCCAGCAGCCCCCTGGAGAGAGGCACTGAAGCTTTCTTT.

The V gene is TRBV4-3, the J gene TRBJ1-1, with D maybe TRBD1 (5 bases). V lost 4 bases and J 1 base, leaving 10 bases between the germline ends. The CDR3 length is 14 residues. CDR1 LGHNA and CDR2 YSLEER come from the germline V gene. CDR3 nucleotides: TGCGCCAGCAGCCGCACGACAGCGAACACTGAAGCTTTCTTT. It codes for CASSRTTANTEAFF.

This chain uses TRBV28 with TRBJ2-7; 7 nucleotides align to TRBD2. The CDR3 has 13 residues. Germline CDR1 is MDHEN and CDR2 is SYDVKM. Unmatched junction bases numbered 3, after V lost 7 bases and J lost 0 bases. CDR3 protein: CASMGGGSYEQYF. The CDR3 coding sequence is TGTGCCAGCATGGGCGGGGGCTCCTACGAGCAGTACTTC.

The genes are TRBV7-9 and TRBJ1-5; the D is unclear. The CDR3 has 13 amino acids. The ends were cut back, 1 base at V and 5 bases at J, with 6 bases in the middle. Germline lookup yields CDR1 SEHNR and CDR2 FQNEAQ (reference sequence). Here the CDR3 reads CASSLGTDQPQHF. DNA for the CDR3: TGTGCCAGCAGCTTAGGGACTGATCAGCCCCAGCATTTT.

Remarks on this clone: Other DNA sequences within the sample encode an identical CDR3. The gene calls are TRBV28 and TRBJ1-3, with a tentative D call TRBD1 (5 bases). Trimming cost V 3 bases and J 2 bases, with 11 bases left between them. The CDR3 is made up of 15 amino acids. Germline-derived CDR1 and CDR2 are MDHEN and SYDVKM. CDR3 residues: CASSFLPGAGNTIYF. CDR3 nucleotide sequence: TGTGCCAGCAGTTTCCTTCCGGGGGCTGGAAACACCATATATTTT.

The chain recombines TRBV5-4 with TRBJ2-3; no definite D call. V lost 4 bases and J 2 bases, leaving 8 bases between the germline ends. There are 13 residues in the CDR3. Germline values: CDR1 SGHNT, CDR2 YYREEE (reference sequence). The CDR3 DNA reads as TGTGCCAGCAGCGAACACCCCACAGATACGCAGTATTTT. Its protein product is CASSEHPTDTQYF.

The CDR3 nucleotides read TGCGCCAGCAGCCCCTCTAACCCAGAGACCCAGTACTTC. It translates to CASSPSNPETQYF. The chain uses TRBV4-1 and TRBJ2-5; D unresolved. This CDR3 is 13 amino acids long. Per germline, CDR1 MGHRA and CDR2 YSYEKL. Trimming took off 4 bases at V and 4 bases at J, with 10 bases between the two ends.

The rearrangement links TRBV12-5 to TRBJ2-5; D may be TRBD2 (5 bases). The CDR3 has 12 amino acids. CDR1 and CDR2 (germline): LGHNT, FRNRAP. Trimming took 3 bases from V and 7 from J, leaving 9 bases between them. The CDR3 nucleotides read TGTGCTAGTGGTTTAACAAGCGGGACCCAGTACTTC. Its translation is CASGLTSGTQYF. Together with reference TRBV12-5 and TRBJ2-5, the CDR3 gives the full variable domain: DARVTQTPRHKVTEMGQEVTMRCQPILGHNTVFWYRQTMMQGLELLAYFRNRAPLDDSGMPKDRFSAEMPDATLATLKIQPSEPRDSAVYFCASGLTSGTQYFGPGTRLLVL.

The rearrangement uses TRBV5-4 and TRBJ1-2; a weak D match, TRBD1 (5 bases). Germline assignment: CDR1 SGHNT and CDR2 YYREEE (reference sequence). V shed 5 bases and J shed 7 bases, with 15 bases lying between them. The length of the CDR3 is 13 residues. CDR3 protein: CASRDKMSIGYTF. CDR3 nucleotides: TGTGCCAGCAGGGACAAGATGTCTATTGGCTACACCTTC. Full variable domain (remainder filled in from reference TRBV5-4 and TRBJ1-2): ETGVTQSPTHLIKTRGQQVTLRCSSQSGHNTVSWYQQALGQGPQFIFQYYREEENGRGNFPPRFSGLQFPNYSSELNVNALELDDSALYLCASRDKMSIGYTFGSGTRLTVV.

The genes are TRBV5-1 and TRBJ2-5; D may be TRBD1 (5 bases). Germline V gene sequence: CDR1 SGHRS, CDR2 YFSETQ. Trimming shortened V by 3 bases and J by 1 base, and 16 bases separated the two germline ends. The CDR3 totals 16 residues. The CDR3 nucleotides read TGCGCCAGCAGCTCGGTGGGGCCGACATCCCAAGAGACCCAGTACTTC. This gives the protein CASSSVGPTSQETQYF.

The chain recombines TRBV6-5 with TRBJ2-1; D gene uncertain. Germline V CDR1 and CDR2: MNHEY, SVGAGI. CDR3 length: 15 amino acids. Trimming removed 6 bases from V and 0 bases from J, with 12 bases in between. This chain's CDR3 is CASSTQYSSYNEQFF. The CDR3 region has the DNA TGTGCCAGCAGCACCCAGTACAGCTCCTACAATGAGCAGTTCTTC.